The T cell receptor beta chain described here comes from a study of control samples from healthy donors and cancer patients. TCRdb's copy holds only in-frame clones and misses some; the assay was immunoSEQ multiplex PCR. The sample gives 75,000 to 95,000 clones, roughly 88% of which show up once; more than 5% is in the top ten. Per germline, CDR1 DFQATT and CDR2 SNEGSKA (reference sequence). The CDR3 is 11 residues long. Trimming pared 1 base from V and 7 bases from J, leaving 6 bases between. The sequenced sample was blood. The sequence derives from a woman between 50 and 59 years old in good health. The chain joins TRBV20-1 to TRBJ2-3; the D gene is possibly TRBD1 (6 bases). The CDR3 nucleotides read TGCAGTGCTAGAGGGGACAATACGCAGTATTTT. Amino acid sequence: CSARGDNTQYF.